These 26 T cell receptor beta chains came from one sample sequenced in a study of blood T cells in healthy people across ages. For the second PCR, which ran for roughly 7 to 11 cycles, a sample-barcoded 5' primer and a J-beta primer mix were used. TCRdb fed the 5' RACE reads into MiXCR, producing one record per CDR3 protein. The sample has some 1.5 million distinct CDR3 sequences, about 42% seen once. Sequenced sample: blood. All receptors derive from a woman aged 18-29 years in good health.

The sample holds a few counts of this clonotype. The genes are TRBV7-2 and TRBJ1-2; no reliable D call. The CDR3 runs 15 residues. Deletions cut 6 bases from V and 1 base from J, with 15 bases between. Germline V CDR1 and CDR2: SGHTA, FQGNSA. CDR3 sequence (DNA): TGTGCCAGCAGTCTTCATATGACCAGTAACTATGGCTACACCTTC. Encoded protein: CASSLHMTSNYGYTF. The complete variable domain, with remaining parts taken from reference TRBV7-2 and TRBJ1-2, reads GAGVSQSPSNKVTEKGKDVELRCDPISGHTALYWYRQSLGQGLEFLIYFQGNSAPDKSGLPSDRFSAERTGGSVSTLTIQRTQQEDSAVYLCASSLHMTSNYGYTFGSGTRLTVV.

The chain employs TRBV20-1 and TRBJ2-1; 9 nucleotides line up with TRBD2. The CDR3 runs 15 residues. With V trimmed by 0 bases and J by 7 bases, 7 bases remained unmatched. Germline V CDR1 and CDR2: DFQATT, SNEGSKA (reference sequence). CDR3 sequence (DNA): TGCAGTGCTAGAGAATCCGGGACTAGCTTAAATGAGCAGTTCTTC. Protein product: CSARESGTSLNEQFF.

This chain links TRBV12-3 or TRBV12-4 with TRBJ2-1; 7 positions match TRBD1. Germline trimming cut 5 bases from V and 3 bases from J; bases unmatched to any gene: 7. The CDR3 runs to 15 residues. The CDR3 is CASSPQGKVYNEQFF. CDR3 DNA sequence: TGTGCCAGCAGTCCACAGGGGAAGGTCTACAATGAGCAGTTCTTC.

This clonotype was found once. CDR3 sequence (DNA): TGTGCCAGCAGCCTCCGTTTCCGGGACAGGGGGAAAAGCAATGAGCAGTACTTC. Translation: CASSLRFRDRGKSNEQYF. V is TRBV7-6 and J is TRBJ2-7, with 11 bases lining up with TRBD1. V was pared by 5 bases and J by 7 bases, with 19 bases of the junction left unmatched. The CDR3 sequence is 18 residues long. Germline V CDR1 and CDR2: SGHVS, FNYEAQ.

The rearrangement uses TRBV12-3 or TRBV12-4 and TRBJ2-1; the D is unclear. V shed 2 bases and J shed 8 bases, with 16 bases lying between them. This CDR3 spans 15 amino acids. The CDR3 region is CASSLLGSVRDEQFF. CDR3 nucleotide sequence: TGTGCCAGCAGTTTACTTGGCAGCGTGCGCGATGAGCAGTTCTTC.

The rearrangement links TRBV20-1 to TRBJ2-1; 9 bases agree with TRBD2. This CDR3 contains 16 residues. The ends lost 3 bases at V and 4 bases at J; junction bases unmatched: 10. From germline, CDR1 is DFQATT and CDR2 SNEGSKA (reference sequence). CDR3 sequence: CSARTSGRSYYNEQFF. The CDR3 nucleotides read TGCAGTGCTAGGACAAGCGGGAGGTCGTATTACAATGAGCAGTTCTTC.

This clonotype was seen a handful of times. As DNA, the CDR3 is TGTGCCAGCAGCCATAGACAGGGGGTCTATGGCTACACCTTC. This codes for CASSHRQGVYGYTF. This chain joins TRBV7-2 and TRBJ1-2, with 9 nucleotides matching TRBD1. Unmatched junction bases numbered 5, after V lost 5 bases and J lost 4 bases. The CDR3 loop spans 14 amino acids. Germline values: CDR1 SGHTA, CDR2 FQGNSA.

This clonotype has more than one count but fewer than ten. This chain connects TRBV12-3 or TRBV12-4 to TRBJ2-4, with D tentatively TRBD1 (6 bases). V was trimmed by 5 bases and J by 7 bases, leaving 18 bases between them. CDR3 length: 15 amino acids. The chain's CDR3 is CASSKQGLVSNIQYF. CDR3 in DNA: TGTGCCAGCAGTAAACAGGGATTGGTGTCGAACATTCAGTACTTC.

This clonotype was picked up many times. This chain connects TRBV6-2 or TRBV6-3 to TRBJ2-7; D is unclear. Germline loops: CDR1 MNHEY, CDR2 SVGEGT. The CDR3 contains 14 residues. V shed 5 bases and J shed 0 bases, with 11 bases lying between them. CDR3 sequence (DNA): TGTGCCAGCAGTCAGGAAGTCAGCTCCTACGAGCAGTACTTC. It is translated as CASSQEVSSYEQYF.

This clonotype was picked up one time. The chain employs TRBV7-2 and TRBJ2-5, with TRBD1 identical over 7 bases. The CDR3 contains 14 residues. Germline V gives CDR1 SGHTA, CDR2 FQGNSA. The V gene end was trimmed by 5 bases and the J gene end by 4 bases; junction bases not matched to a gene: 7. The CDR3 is CASSLDRALETQYF. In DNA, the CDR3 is TGTGCCAGCAGCCTCGACAGGGCCCTAGAGACCCAGTACTTC.

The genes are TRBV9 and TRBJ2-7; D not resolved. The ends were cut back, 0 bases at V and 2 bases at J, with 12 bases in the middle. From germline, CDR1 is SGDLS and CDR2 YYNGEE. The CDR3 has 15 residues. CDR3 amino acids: CASSVAGSHTYEQYF. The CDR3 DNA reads TGTGCCAGCAGCGTAGCAGGATCCCATACCTACGAGCAGTACTTC.

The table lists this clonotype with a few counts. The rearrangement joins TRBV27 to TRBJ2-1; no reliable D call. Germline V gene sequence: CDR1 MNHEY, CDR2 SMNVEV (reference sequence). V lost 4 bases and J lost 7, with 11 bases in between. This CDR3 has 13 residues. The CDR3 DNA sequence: TGTGCCAGCAGTTCCACCAGAAGAAATGAGCAGTTCTTC. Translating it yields CASSSTRRNEQFF.

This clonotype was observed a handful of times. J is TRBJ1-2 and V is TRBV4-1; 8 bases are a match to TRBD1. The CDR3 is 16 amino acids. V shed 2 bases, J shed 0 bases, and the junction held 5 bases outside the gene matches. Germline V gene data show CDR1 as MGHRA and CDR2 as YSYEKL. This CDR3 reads CASSQTRQGSNYGYTF. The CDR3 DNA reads TGCGCCAGCAGCCAAACAAGACAGGGGTCTAACTATGGCTACACCTTC.

The CDR3 is CSVRNPVRSPQTDTQYF. The CDR3 DNA follows: TGCAGCGTTAGGAATCCGGTTAGGAGTCCTCAGACAGATACGCAGTATTTT. The rearrangement links TRBV29-1 to TRBJ2-3; D gene uncertain. The length of the CDR3 is 17 residues. Germline CDR1 is SQVTM and CDR2 is ANQGSEA. V was clipped by 5 bases and J by 3 bases, with 24 bases between them.

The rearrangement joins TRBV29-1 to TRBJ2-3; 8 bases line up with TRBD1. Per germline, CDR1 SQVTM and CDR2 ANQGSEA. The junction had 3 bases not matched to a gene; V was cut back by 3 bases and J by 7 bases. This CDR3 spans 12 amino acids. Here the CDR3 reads CSVDRGLNTQYF. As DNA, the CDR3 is TGCAGCGTTGACAGGGGGCTAAATACGCAGTATTTT.

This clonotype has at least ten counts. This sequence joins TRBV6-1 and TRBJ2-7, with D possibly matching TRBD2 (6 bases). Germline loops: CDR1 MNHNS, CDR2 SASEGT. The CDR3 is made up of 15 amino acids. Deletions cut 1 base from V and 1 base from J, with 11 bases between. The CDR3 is CASSEDGGSSYEQYF. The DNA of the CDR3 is TGTGCCAGCAGTGAAGACGGGGGTTCTTCCTACGAGCAGTACTTC.

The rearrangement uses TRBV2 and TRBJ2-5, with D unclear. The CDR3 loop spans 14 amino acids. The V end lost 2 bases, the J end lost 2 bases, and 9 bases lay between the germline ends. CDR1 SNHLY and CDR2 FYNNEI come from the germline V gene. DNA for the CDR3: TGTGCCAGCAGTGAAACTATCGGTCAAGAGACCCAGTACTTC. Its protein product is CASSETIGQETQYF.

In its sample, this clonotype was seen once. Written as DNA, the CDR3 is TGTGCCAGCAGTGACCCTTACAACTATGGCTACACCTTC. Amino acids: CASSDPYNYGYTF. The V gene is TRBV25-1, the J gene TRBJ1-2, with unresolved D. The CDR3 has 13 residues. Germline CDR1 MGHDK, CDR2 SYGVNS. V lost 3 bases, J lost 2 bases, and 7 bases lay in between.

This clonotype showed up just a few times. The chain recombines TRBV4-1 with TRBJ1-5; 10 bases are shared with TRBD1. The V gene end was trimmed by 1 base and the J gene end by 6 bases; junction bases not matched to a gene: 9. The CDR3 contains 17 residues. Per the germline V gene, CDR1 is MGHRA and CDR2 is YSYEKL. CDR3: CASSQGNRDRGFQPQHF. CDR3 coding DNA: TGCGCCAGCAGCCAAGGAAACCGGGACAGGGGTTTTCAGCCCCAGCATTTT.

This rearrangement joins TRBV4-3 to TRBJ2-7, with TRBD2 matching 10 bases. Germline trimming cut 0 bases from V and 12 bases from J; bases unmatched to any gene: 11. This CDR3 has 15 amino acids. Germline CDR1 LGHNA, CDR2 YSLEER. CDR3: CASSQDTSGVAWRYF. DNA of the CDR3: TGCGCCAGCAGCCAAGATACTAGCGGGGTGGCTTGGCGGTACTTC.

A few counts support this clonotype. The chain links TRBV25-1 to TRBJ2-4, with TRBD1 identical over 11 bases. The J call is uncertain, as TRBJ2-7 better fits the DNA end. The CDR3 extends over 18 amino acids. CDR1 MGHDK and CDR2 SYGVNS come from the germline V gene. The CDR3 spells CASSDSRTGGGSPYEQYF. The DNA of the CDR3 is TGTGCCAGCAGTGACAGTCGGACAGGGGGCGGATCGCCCTACGAGCAGTACTTC.

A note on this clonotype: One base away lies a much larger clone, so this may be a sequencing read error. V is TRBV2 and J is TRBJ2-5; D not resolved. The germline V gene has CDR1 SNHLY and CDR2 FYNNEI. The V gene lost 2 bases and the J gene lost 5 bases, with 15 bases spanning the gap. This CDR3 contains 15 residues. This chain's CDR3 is CASSENASPSETQYF. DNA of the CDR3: TGTGCCAGCAGTGAAAATGCGAGTCCGAGTGAGACCCAGTACTTC.

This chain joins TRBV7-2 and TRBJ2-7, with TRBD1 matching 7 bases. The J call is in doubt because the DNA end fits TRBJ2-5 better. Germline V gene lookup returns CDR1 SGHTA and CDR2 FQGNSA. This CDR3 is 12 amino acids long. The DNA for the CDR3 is TGTGCCAGCAGCAACAGGGGTGAGACCCAGTACTTC. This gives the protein CASSNRGETQYF.

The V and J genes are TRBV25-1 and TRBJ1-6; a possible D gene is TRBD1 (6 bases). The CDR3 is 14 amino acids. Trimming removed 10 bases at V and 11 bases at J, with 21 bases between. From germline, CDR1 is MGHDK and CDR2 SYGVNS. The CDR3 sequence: CATRGRGDFPPLHF. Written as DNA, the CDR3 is TGTGCCACCAGGGGCCGAGGGGATTTTCCACCCCTCCACTTT.

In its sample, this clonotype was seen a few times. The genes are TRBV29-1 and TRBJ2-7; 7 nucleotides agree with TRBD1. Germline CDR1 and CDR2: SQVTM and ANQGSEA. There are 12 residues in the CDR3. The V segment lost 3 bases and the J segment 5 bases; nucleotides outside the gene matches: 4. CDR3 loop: CSVDRGSNEQYF. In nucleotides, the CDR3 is TGCAGCGTTGACAGGGGGTCCAACGAGCAGTACTTC.

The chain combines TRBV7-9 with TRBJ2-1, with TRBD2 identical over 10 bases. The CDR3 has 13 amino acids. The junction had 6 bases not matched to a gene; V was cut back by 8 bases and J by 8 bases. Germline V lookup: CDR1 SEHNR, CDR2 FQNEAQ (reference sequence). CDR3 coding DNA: TGTGCCAGCCCTAGCGGGGGCGTCGATGAGCAGTTCTTC. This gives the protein CASPSGGVDEQFF.